This TCR beta chain was identified in a study of blood T cell repertoires in COVID-19. Across the whole study: There were acute and convalescent COVID-19 samples, and they came from the United States, Italy and Spain. Nucleic acid was either cDNA or gDNA, and it came from T cells, B-cell-depleted T cells, or PBMCs.

This CDR3 contains 16 residues. Germline values: CDR1 LGHNA, CDR2 YSLEER. V shed 4 bases, J shed 5 bases, and the junction held 10 bases outside the gene matches. Some clones are missing from TCRdb's copy, which holds only in-frame ones; the method was immunoSEQ multiplex PCR. The data show tens of thousands of clones, roughly 80% seen once. Sequencing was done on a sample of peripheral blood. This TCR came from a man of 80 years or more with acute or convalescent COVID-19. V and J are TRBV4-3 and TRBJ2-3, with 9 bases lining up with TRBD2. Here the CDR3 DNA reads TGCGCCAGCAGCCCCTTAGCGGGGGCCCCCGGAGATACGCAGTATTTT. Its protein product is CASSPLAGAPGDTQYF.